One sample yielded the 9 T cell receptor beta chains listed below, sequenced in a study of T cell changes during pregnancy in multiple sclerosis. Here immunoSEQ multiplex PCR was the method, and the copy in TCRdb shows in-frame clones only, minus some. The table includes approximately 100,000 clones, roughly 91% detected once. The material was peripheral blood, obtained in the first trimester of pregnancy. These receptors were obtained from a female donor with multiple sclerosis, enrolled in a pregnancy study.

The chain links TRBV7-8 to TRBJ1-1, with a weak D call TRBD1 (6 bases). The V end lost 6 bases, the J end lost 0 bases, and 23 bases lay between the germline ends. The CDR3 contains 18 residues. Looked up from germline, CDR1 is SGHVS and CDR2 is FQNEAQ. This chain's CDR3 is CASSFSEGVGVVNTEAFF. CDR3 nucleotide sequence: TGTGCCAGCAGTTTTTCCGAGGGGGTTGGCGTGGTGAACACTGAAGCTTTCTTT.

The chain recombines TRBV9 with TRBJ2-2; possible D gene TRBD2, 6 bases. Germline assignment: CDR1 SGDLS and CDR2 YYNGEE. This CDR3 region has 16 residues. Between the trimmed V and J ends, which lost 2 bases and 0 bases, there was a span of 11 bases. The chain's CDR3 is CASSVGGRANTGELFF. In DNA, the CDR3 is TGTGCCAGCAGCGTGGGGGGTAGGGCGAACACCGGGGAGCTGTTTTTT.

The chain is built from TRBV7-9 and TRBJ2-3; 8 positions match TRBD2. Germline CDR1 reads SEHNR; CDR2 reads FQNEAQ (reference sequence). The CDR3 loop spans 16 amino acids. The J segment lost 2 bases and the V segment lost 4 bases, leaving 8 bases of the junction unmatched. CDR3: CASSSAGRGDTDTQYF. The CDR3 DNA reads TGTGCCAGCAGCTCCGCCGGGAGGGGAGACACAGATACGCAGTATTTT.

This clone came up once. CDR3 amino acids: CASRGQANSYNEQFF. Written as DNA, the CDR3 is TGCGCCAGCAGGGGACAGGCTAACTCCTACAATGAGCAGTTCTTC. V is TRBV5-1 and J is TRBJ2-1, with TRBD1 matching 8 bases. The CDR3 length is 15 residues. Germline CDR1 and CDR2: SGHRS and YFSETQ. Trimming cost V 5 bases and J 0 bases; bases outside gene matches: 4.

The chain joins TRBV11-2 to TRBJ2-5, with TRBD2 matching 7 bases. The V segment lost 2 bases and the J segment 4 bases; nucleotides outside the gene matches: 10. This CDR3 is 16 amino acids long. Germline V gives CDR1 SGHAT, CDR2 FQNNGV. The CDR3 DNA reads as TGTGCCAGCAGCTTATTCGTGGGGGGGGTAGGAGAGACCCAGTACTTC. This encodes CASSLFVGGVGETQYF. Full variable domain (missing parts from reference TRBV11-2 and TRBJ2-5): EAGVAQSPRYKIIEKRQSVAFWCNPISGHATLYWYQQILGQGPKLLIQFQNNGVVDDSQLPKDRFSAERLKGVDSTLKIQPAKLEDSAVYLCASSLFVGGVGETQYFGPGTRLLVL.

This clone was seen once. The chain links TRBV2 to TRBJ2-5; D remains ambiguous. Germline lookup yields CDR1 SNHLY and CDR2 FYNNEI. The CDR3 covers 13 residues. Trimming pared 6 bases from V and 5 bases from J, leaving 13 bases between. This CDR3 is CASRSRLRETQYF. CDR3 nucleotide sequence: TGTGCCAGCAGGTCTAGACTCCGGGAGACCCAGTACTTC.

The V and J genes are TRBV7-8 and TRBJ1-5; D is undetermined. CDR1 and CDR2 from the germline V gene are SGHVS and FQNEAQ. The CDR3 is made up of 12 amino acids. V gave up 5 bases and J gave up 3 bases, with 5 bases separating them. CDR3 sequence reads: CASSTINQPQHF. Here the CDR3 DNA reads TGTGCCAGCAGCACAATCAATCAGCCCCAGCATTTT.

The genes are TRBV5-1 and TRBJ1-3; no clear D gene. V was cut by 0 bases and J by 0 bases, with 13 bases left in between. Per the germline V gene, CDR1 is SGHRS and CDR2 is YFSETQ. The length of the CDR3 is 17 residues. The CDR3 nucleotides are TGCGCCAGCAGCTTGGAAGTGGCCGGGAGCTCTGGAAACACCATATATTTT. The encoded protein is CASSLEVAGSSGNTIYF. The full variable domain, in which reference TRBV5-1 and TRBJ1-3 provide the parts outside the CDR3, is KAGVTQTPRYLIKTRGQQVTLSCSPISGHRSVSWYQQTPGQGLQFLFEYFSETQRNKGNFPGRFSGRQFSNSRSEMNVSTLELGDSALYLCASSLEVAGSSGNTIYFGEGSWLTVV.

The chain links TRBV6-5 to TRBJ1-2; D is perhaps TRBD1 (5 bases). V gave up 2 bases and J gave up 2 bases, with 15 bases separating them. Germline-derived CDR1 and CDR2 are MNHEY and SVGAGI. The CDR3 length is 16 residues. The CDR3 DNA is TGTGCCAGCAGTTACGAATTCAGGGTGTCCAACTATGGCTACACCTTC. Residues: CASSYEFRVSNYGYTF.